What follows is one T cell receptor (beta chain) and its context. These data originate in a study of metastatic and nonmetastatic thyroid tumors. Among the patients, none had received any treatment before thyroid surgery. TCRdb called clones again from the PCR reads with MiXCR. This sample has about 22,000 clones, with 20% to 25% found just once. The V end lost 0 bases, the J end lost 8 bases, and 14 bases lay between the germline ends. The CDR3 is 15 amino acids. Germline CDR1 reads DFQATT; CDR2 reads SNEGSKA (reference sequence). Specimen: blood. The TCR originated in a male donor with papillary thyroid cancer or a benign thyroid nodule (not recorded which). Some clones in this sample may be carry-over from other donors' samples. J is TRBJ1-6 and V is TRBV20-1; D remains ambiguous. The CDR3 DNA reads TGCAGTGCTAGAGATCGACCGGATCTCTATTCACCCCTCCACTTT. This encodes CSARDRPDLYSPLHF.